This entry concerns a single T cell receptor (beta chain). This sample stems from a study of blood T cell repertoires in COVID-19. Study-wide background: The United States, Italy and Spain supplied acute and convalescent COVID-19 samples. In each case, the material was cDNA or gDNA derived from T cells, B-cell-depleted T cells, or PBMCs.

Authors' processing steps: How many nucleated cells were present was estimated from reference gene primer amplification. The table came from immunoSEQ multiplex PCR; TCRdb's copy has only in-frame clones and leaves some out. The DNA was the basis for D and trimming; V, J and clone size are from that table. In the table there are around 42,000 clones, about 91% of which are singletons. CDR1 is SGDLS and CDR2 is YYNGEE in the germline V gene. V lost 7 bases and J lost 2; bases outside the gene matches: 5. The CDR3 contains 15 residues. The sequence was obtained from a human donor in a cohort sampled during active COVID-19. Source material: peripheral blood. This chain connects TRBV9 to TRBJ2-1; 11 nucleotides agree with TRBD2. In nucleotides, the CDR3 is TGTGCCAGCGGTCCTAGCGGGGGGCCCTACAATGAGCAGTTCTTC. Its translation: CASGPSGGPYNEQFF.